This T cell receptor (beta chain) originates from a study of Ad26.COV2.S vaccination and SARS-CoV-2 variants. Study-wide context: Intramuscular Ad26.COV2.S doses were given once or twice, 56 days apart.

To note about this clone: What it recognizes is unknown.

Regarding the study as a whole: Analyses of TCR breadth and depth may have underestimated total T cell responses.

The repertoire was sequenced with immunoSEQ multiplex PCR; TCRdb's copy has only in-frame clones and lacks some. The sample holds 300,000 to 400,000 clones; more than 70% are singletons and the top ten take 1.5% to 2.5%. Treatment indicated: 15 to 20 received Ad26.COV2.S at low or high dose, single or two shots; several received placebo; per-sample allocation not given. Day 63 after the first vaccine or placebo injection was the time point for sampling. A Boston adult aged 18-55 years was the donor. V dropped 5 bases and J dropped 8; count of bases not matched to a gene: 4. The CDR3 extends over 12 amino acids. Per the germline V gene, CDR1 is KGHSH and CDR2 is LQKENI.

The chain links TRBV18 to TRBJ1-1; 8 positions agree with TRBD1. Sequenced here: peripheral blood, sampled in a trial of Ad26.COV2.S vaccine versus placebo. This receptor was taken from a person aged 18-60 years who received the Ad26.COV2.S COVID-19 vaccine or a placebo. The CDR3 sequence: CASSSDRAEAFF. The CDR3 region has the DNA TGTGCCAGCTCATCGGACAGGGCCGAAGCTTTCTTT. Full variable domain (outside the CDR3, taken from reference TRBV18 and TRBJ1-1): NAGVMQNPRHLVRRRGQEARLRCSPMKGHSHVYWYRQLPEEGLKFMVYLQKENIIDESGMPKERFSAEFPKEGPSILRIQQVVRGDSAAYFCASSSDRAEAFFGQGTRLTVV.